This T cell receptor (beta chain) was captured in a study of breast tumors, draining lymph nodes, adjacent tissues. This clonotype was observed at least ten times. The target antigen is unknown. Germline V gene data show CDR1 as DFQATT and CDR2 as SNEGSKA (reference sequence). The CDR3 covers 15 residues. The ends were cut back, 0 bases at V and 0 bases at J, with 9 bases in the middle. TCRdb fed the multiplex PCR reads into MiXCR, producing one record per CDR3 protein. This table holds approximately 52,000 distinct CDR3 sequences, roughly 39% found once. Overall study findings and caveats: The data were judged consistent with most tumor T cells coming from lymph node and expanding in tumor. Luminal-like breast cancer showed significantly greater tumor-nontumor repertoire similarity than basal-like breast cancer did. Compared with lymph nodes, tumors were less diverse; compared with nontumor tissue, more. Data only fit, rather than demonstrated, lymph node origin of most tumor T cells.

What was sequenced was breast tumor tissue. This TCR was recovered from a female donor with breast cancer. Some clones in this sample may be carry-over from other donors' samples. The rearrangement links TRBV20-1 to TRBJ2-1; no definite D call. CDR3 sequence (DNA): TGCAGTGCTAGAGATCGACCTAGCTCCTACAATGAGCAGTTCTTC. Protein: CSARDRPSSYNEQFF.